The text below deals with one TCR beta chain. What it binds is unknown. The primer mix had 60 Vbeta and 13 Jbeta primers. The repertoire was sequenced with immunoSEQ multiplex PCR; TCRdb's copy has only in-frame clones and lacks some. Here the sample spans 150,000 to 180,000 clones, 65% to 75% being singletons. Each donor was healthy, and each was a bone marrow donor. Sampled while nominally healthy, donors likely had unrecorded immune exposures. This entry belongs to a study of cytomegalovirus exposure and HLA in healthy donors. At the level of the study: There were 350 to 400 genotyped donors. Of these, 81% fell in the genetic ancestry cluster associated with self-reported Caucasian donors. Study-wide findings and caveats: In a later analysis, common viral pathogens appeared linked to several of the most significant clusters.

Germline-derived CDR1 and CDR2 are LGHNT and FRNRAP. The CDR3 loop spans 13 amino acids. Deletions cut 6 bases from V and 10 bases from J, with 16 bases between. Sequenced material: PBMCs. The TCR originated in a man aged 25 to 40 in good health and CMV-seronegative. The chain combines TRBV12-5 with TRBJ2-1, with a weak D call TRBD1 (5 bases). The CDR3 loop reads CASGRWGATEQFF. As DNA, the CDR3 is TGTGCTAGTGGGAGGTGGGGCGCCACCGAGCAGTTCTTC.